The 4 T cell receptor beta chains presented below share a single source sample, sequenced in a study of shared clonotypes between healthy human individuals. The naive CD8 population came from CD45RO-negative cells selected for CCR7, without terminally differentiated effector memory CD45RA+ cells. Method: immunoSEQ multiplex PCR; TCRdb's copy keeps in-frame clones and lacks some. The repertoire includes about 2.1 million clones, 93% of them detected once, and about 1.7% sits in the top ten. Sequencing was performed on naive CD8+ T cells from PBMCs. The source of these receptors is a man in his late teens or twenties in good health. Some clones in this sample may be carry-over from other donors' samples.

With regard to this clone: The identical CDR3 is also encoded by other nucleotide sequences in the sample. The chain couples TRBV4-3 to TRBJ2-7; D gene ambiguous. Looked up from germline, CDR1 is LGHNA and CDR2 is YSLEER. CDR3 length: 12 amino acids. V lost 8 bases and J lost 3, with 11 bases in between. The CDR3: CASSPGGYEQYF. CDR3 in DNA: TGCGCCAGCTCCCCGGGCGGCTACGAGCAGTACTTC.

The rearrangement joins TRBV7-9 to TRBJ2-2, with TRBD1 matching over 10 bases. V lost 5 bases, J lost 6 bases, and 9 bases stayed unmatched. Per the germline V gene, CDR1 is SEHNR and CDR2 is FQNEAQ (reference sequence). This CDR3 region has 16 residues. In nucleotides, the CDR3 is TGTGCCAGCAGCCACCGGGACAGGGGAATTTCCGGGGAGCTGTTTTTT. Its protein product is CASSHRDRGISGELFF.

The chain uses TRBV11-2 and TRBJ1-3; perhaps TRBD1 as D (5 bases). The V gene's germline CDR1 is SGHAT and CDR2 FQNNGV. The CDR3 contains 14 residues. The V end was cut by 5 bases, the J end by 3 bases, with 11 bases between. In DNA form, the CDR3 reads TGTGCCAGCAGCGCTCTCAGGGTTGGAAACACCATATATTTT. Protein: CASSALRVGNTIYF. Full variable domain (rest looked up from reference TRBV11-2 and TRBJ1-3): EAGVAQSPRYKIIEKRQSVAFWCNPISGHATLYWYQQILGQGPKLLIQFQNNGVVDDSQLPKDRFSAERLKGVDSTLKIQPAKLEDSAVYLCASSALRVGNTIYFGEGSWLTVV.

The rearrangement links TRBV27 to TRBJ1-3, with D possibly being TRBD1 (5 bases). V was pared by 5 bases and J by 8 bases, with 19 bases between. CDR3 length: 15 amino acids. Germline lookup yields CDR1 MNHEY and CDR2 SMNVEV (reference sequence). Here the CDR3 reads CASSPGRVLVYTIYF. The CDR3 DNA reads as TGTGCCAGCAGTCCGGGACGGGTCCTGGTATACACCATATATTTT.